One sample yielded the 29 T cell receptor beta chains listed below, sequenced in a study of T-cell memory formation after mild COVID-19. TCRdb re-derived calls from the 5' RACE reads in MiXCR, one entry per CDR3 protein. The sample shows 450,000 to 700,000 distinct CDR3 sequences, approximately 19% of them seen only once. Sequencing input: PBMCs or a T cell subset sorted from them (not recorded which). The receptor source for this set is an adult woman who had mild COVID-19 (a few samples of this study predate the infection). Cell type and time point are not known.

The chain links TRBV5-6 to TRBJ2-7; 8 bases match TRBD2. CDR1 is SGHDT, CDR2 YYEEEE, per germline. V was pared by 2 bases and J by 5 bases, with 6 bases of the junction left unmatched. CDR3 size: 14 residues. CDR3 bases: TGTGCCAGCAGCTTAGCGGGAGAGGGCCACGAGCAGTACTTC. It translates to CASSLAGEGHEQYF.

The chain couples TRBV18 to TRBJ1-1; D is unresolved. CDR3 size: 14 residues. V lost 1 base to trimming and J lost 1 base, with 7 bases between them. Per the germline V gene, CDR1 is KGHSH and CDR2 is LQKENI. The CDR3 spells CASSPQGKNTEAFF. CDR3 DNA: TGTGCCAGCTCACCACAGGGTAAGAACACTGAAGCTTTCTTT.

The chain links TRBV29-1 to TRBJ1-2; the match to TRBD1 covers 7 bases. The V and J ends lost 0 bases and 5 bases, in that order; junction bases with no gene match: 15. The germline CDR1 and CDR2 sequences are SQVTM and ANQGSEA. The CDR3 loop spans 17 amino acids. The CDR3 bases are TGCAGCGTTGAAGATGCACGAGGCGGCGGACAGGAGTATGGCTACACCTTC. Its translation is CSVEDARGGGQEYGYTF.

V gene TRBV4-3 combines with J gene TRBJ1-1; D is perhaps TRBD1 (6 bases). V was cut by 5 bases and J by 10 bases, with 17 bases left in between. The CDR3 sequence is 13 residues long. The V gene's germline CDR1 is LGHNA and CDR2 YSLEER. The CDR3 DNA sequence: TGCGCCAGCAGCTCCTTGACAGGCCGTGCAGCTTTCTTT. Protein product: CASSSLTGRAAFF.

CDR3 residues: CASSLPTVYQETQYF. As DNA, the CDR3 is TGTGCCAGCAGCCTGCCGACAGTGTACCAAGAGACCCAGTACTTC. The J gene is TRBJ2-5, the V gene TRBV7-9, with D possibly TRBD1 on 5 matching bases. From germline, CDR1 is SEHNR and CDR2 FQNEAQ (reference sequence). The CDR3 totals 15 residues. The germline V and J ends were trimmed by 5 bases and 0 bases, with 13 bases remaining between them. The full variable domain, in which reference TRBV7-9 and TRBJ2-5 provide the parts outside the CDR3, is DTGVSQNPRHKITKRGQNVTFRCDPISEHNRLYWYRQTLGQGPEFLTYFQNEAQLEKSRLLSDRFSAERPKGSFSTLEIQRTEQGDSAMYLCASSLPTVYQETQYFGPGTRLLVL.

This clonotype was seen a handful of times. The chain combines TRBV24-1 with TRBJ1-5, with 8 nucleotides matching TRBD1. The germline gives CDR1 KGHDR, CDR2 SFDVKD. CDR3 length equals 16 residues. The junction had 8 bases not matched to a gene; V was cut back by 3 bases and J by 5 bases. DNA for the CDR3: TGTGCCACCAGTGATGCCTCAGGGGGCTGGGATCAGCCCCAGCATTTT. Residues: CATSDASGGWDQPQHF.

This clonotype has a count of ten or more. The chain employs TRBV7-3 and TRBJ1-1; 8 bases align to TRBD1. The CDR3 contains 13 residues. Germline V gene lookup returns CDR1 SGHTA and CDR2 FQGTGA. The junction had 9 bases not matched to a gene; V was cut back by 5 bases and J by 10 bases. CDR3 in DNA: TGTGCCAGCAGCCCGGGGACAGGACCGAGAGCTTTCTTT. Amino acids: CASSPGTGPRAFF.

In this sample, this clonotype turned up many times. The chain is built from TRBV7-2 and TRBJ2-7; 11 nucleotides match TRBD2. CDR3 size: 15 residues. V lost 4 bases, J lost 3 bases, and 5 bases stayed unmatched. Germline assignment: CDR1 SGHTA and CDR2 FQGNSA. The CDR3 DNA reads as TGTGCCAGCAGCTCTTTAGCGGGGGGGTTCTACGAGCAGTACTTC. Its protein product is CASSSLAGGFYEQYF.

V is TRBV19 and J is TRBJ2-3; 8 bases fit TRBD2. The CDR3 spans 15 residues. After removal of 10 bases from V and 1 base from J, the junction contained 10 bases not matched to a gene. In germline, CDR1 is LNHDA, CDR2 SQIVND (reference sequence). CDR3 sequence: CATCESGGGTDTQYF. The CDR3, as DNA: TGTGCCACATGTGAGAGCGGGGGAGGCACAGATACGCAGTATTTT. The whole variable domain, remainder taken from reference TRBV19 and TRBJ2-3, is DGGITQSPKYLFRKEGQNVTLSCEQNLNHDAMYWYRQDPGQGLRLIYYSQIVNDFQKGDIAEGYSVSREKKESFPLTVTSAQKNPTAFYLCATCESGGGTDTQYFGPGTRLTVL.

The V call is TRBV6-6, the J call TRBJ2-3; 10 bases are a match to TRBD2. This CDR3 has 16 residues. CDR1 is MNHNY and CDR2 is SVGAGI in the germline V gene (reference sequence). With V trimmed by 0 bases and J by 5 bases, 5 bases remained unmatched. CDR3 coding DNA: TGTGCCAGCAGTTACTCAGCGGGGGGGCACGGAGATACGCAGTATTTT. Amino acid sequence: CASSYSAGGHGDTQYF.

This chain links TRBV6-2 or TRBV6-3 with TRBJ2-7; unclear D gene. This CDR3 contains 13 residues. The V and J ends lost 6 bases and 0 bases respectively, with 9 bases between them. CDR1 MNHEY and CDR2 SVGEGT come from the germline V gene. CDR3 loop: CASRGSYSYEQYF. Here the CDR3 DNA reads TGTGCCAGCAGGGGCTCATACTCCTACGAGCAGTACTTC.

The chain links TRBV5-1 to TRBJ2-1; a possible D gene is TRBD1 (6 bases). V dropped 5 bases and J dropped 2 bases, with 23 bases sitting between them. The CDR3 consists of 18 residues. Germline CDR1 SGHRS, CDR2 YFSETQ. The CDR3 DNA reads TGCGCCAGCAGGATTACCCCAGGGGTGGGCCCGGCCTACAATGAGCAGTTCTTC. Translating gives CASRITPGVGPAYNEQFF. The whole variable domain, filled in from reference TRBV5-1 and TRBJ2-1, reads KAGVTQTPRYLIKTRGQQVTLSCSPISGHRSVSWYQQTPGQGLQFLFEYFSETQRNKGNFPGRFSGRQFSNSRSEMNVSTLELGDSALYLCASRITPGVGPAYNEQFFGPGTRLTVL.

The chain combines TRBV21-1 with TRBJ2-7; the listed D gene, TRBD2, was not tested against the DNA. TRBV21-1 is an annotated pseudogene. CDR3 length: 16 residues. Here the CDR3 reads CASSKVVQRETYEQYF. CDR3 sequence (DNA): TGTGCCAGCAGCAAAGTTGTCCAGCGGGAGACCTACGAGCAGTACTTC.

The rearrangement uses TRBV29-1 and TRBJ1-2; D gene unclear. Germline CDR1 reads SQVTM; CDR2 reads ANQGSEA. The ends were cut back, 2 bases at V and 10 bases at J, with 17 bases in the middle. The CDR3 contains 13 residues. CDR3 sequence reads: CSVEIAVGLDYTF. DNA of the CDR3: TGCAGCGTTGAAATAGCGGTTGGACTTGACTACACCTTC.

This clonotype has more than one count but fewer than ten. The CDR3 loop is CASSSGWGTDTQYF. Here the CDR3 DNA reads TGTGCCAGCAGTTCCGGGTGGGGCACAGATACGCAGTATTTT. The rearrangement links TRBV27 to TRBJ2-3; no definite D call. The V end was cut by 4 bases, the J end by 1 base, with 9 bases between. The CDR3 is made up of 14 amino acids. Per the germline V gene, CDR1 is MNHEY and CDR2 is SMNVEV (reference sequence).

This clonotype was seen a handful of times. The CDR3 here is CASSRRDMRYEQYF. The CDR3 nucleotides read TGTGCCAGCAGCCGGCGGGACATGCGGTACGAGCAGTACTTC. The rearrangement joins TRBV7-9 to TRBJ2-7, with D possibly called TRBD1 or TRBD2 (6 bases each). With 5 bases removed from V and 4 bases from J, the gap between germline ends came to 15 bases. The CDR3 spans 14 residues. The germline gives CDR1 SEHNR, CDR2 FQNEAQ (reference sequence).

The chain links TRBV7-9 to TRBJ1-1; D is possibly TRBD1 (5 bases). CDR3 size: 13 residues. Germline V CDR1 and CDR2: SEHNR, FQNEAQ (reference sequence). V lost 1 base to trimming and J lost 7 bases, with 10 bases between them. CDR3 in amino acids: CASSLGTWGEAFF. The DNA of the CDR3 is TGTGCCAGCAGCTTAGGGACATGGGGTGAAGCTTTCTTT.

This chain joins TRBV7-2 and TRBJ2-7; D possibly uses TRBD1 or TRBD2 (7 bases each). CDR1 is SGHTA, CDR2 FQGNSA, per germline. Trimming pared 4 bases from V and 3 bases from J, leaving 13 bases between. The CDR3 is 14 residues long. For the CDR3, the DNA is TGTGCCAGCAGCTCCGGGGGGACAGACTACGAGCAGTACTTC. Translated, it gives CASSSGGTDYEQYF. Using reference TRBV7-2 and TRBJ2-7 for the parts outside the CDR3, the full variable domain is GAGVSQSPSNKVTEKGKDVELRCDPISGHTALYWYRQSLGQGLEFLIYFQGNSAPDKSGLPSDRFSAERTGGSVSTLTIQRTQQEDSAVYLCASSSGGTDYEQYFGPGTRLTVT.

This clonotype has a handful of counts. The DNA of the CDR3 is TGTGCCAGCAGCTTCCTAGAAAATGGGGAGCAGTACTTC. It specifies CASSFLENGEQYF. The chain joins TRBV11-2 to TRBJ2-7; D remains ambiguous. CDR3 length equals 13 residues. Germline CDR1 and CDR2: SGHAT and FQNNGV. V gave up 3 bases and J gave up 7 bases, with 13 bases separating them.

This clonotype has just a few counts. This chain uses TRBV27 with TRBJ1-1, with no clear D. Germline V lookup: CDR1 MNHEY, CDR2 SMNVEV (reference sequence). This CDR3 spans 16 amino acids. The V gene lost 5 bases and the J gene lost 5 bases, with 21 bases spanning the gap. This chain's CDR3 is CASSPRPPFSGTEAFF. The CDR3, as DNA: TGTGCCAGCAGTCCCCGTCCCCCCTTCTCCGGGACTGAAGCTTTCTTT.

This clonotype has a handful of counts. The chain joins TRBV5-1 to TRBJ2-5, with D possibly being TRBD2 (6 bases). The germline V and J ends were trimmed by 3 bases and 0 bases, with 9 bases remaining between them. The V gene's germline CDR1 is SGHRS and CDR2 YFSETQ. This CDR3 region has 14 residues. CDR3 residues: CASSSGTHQETQYF. The CDR3 region has the DNA TGCGCCAGCAGCTCCGGGACTCACCAAGAGACCCAGTACTTC. Complete variable domain (other parts from reference TRBV5-1 and TRBJ2-5): KAGVTQTPRYLIKTRGQQVTLSCSPISGHRSVSWYQQTPGQGLQFLFEYFSETQRNKGNFPGRFSGRQFSNSRSEMNVSTLELGDSALYLCASSSGTHQETQYFGPGTRLLVL.

DNA for the CDR3: TGTGCCAGCAGTTTAGACCCCTTGAGGGGCTACACCTTC. It yields the protein CASSLDPLRGYTF. This rearrangement joins TRBV12-3 or TRBV12-4 to TRBJ1-2; no firm D call. Trimming cost V 1 base and J 8 bases, with 11 bases left between them. The CDR3 spans 13 residues.

The CDR3 region has the DNA TGTGCCAGCAGTTTACCTCCAGGGGGCACCGAGCAGTACTTC. It encodes CASSLPPGGTEQYF. V and J are TRBV12-3 or TRBV12-4 and TRBJ2-7; 8 bases are shared with TRBD1. Trimming took 2 bases from V and 6 from J; bases not matched to a gene: 6. The CDR3 loop spans 14 amino acids.

The chain links TRBV10-3 to TRBJ1-5, with 7 bases that match TRBD1. V lost 2 bases and J lost 7; bases outside the gene matches: 8. The CDR3 is 15 amino acids. CDR1 is ENHRY, CDR2 SYGVKD, per germline. The CDR3: CAISEGQGVGQPQHF. CDR3 coding DNA: TGTGCCATCAGTGAGGGGCAGGGGGTCGGGCAGCCCCAGCATTTT.

This clonotype was found many times. J is TRBJ1-1 and V is TRBV12-3 or TRBV12-4; D ambiguous. V shed 4 bases and J shed 2 bases, with 5 bases lying between them. The CDR3 is made up of 12 amino acids. CDR3 sequence (DNA): TGTGCCAGCAGTTGGGTCAACACTGAAGCTTTCTTT. It is translated as CASSWVNTEAFF.

This clonotype was detected many times. The chain joins TRBV4-1 to TRBJ2-3, with 9 bases fitting TRBD1. The CDR3 totals 15 residues. Looked up from germline, CDR1 is MGHRA and CDR2 is YSYEKL. The V gene end was trimmed by 4 bases and the J gene end by 2 bases; junction bases not matched to a gene: 4. Written as DNA, the CDR3 is TGCGCCAGCAGCCTCCGGGACAGGGACACAGATACGCAGTATTTT. Translation: CASSLRDRDTDTQYF.

This clonotype was recorded a few times. This chain links TRBV24-1 with TRBJ2-3; no clear D gene. V lost 7 bases to trimming and J lost 1 base, with 11 bases between them. Germline assignment: CDR1 KGHDR and CDR2 SFDVKD. The CDR3 runs 14 residues. CDR3: CATSPGVGTDTQYF. The CDR3 DNA reads as TGTGCCACCAGCCCTGGGGTTGGCACAGATACGCAGTATTTT.

CDR3 protein: CAISAEGQGISNEQFF. CDR3 DNA sequence: TGTGCCATCAGTGCCGAGGGACAGGGTATCTCCAATGAGCAGTTCTTC. J is TRBJ2-1 and V is TRBV10-3; TRBD1 aligns across 9 bases. The CDR3 contains 16 residues. The V segment lost 4 bases and the J segment 6 bases; nucleotides outside the gene matches: 10. Germline V gene lookup returns CDR1 ENHRY and CDR2 SYGVKD.

The chain recombines TRBV5-1 with TRBJ2-3; D gene unclear. Per the germline V gene, CDR1 is SGHRS and CDR2 is YFSETQ. V was pared by 7 bases and J by 2 bases, with 5 bases between. The CDR3 sequence is 11 residues long. The CDR3 loop reads CASGDTDTQYF. For the CDR3, the DNA is TGCGCCAGCGGAGACACAGATACGCAGTATTTT.